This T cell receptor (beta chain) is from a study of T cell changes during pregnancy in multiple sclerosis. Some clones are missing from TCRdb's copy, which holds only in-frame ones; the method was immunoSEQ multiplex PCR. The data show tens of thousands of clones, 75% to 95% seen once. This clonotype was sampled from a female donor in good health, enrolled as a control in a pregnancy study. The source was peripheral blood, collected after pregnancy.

Written as DNA, the CDR3 is TGTGCCAGCAGCTTCCTCTACGAGCAGTACTTC. Residues: CASSFLYEQYF. The rearrangement joins TRBV7-2 to TRBJ2-7; D is uncertain. The CDR3 totals 11 residues. Deletions cut 3 bases from V and 3 bases from J, with 3 bases between. Germline V lookup: CDR1 SGHTA, CDR2 FQGNSA.